Presented here are 26 T cell receptor beta chains from one specimen sequenced in a study of identical twins. TCRdb re-called the 5' RACE reads through MiXCR, storing one row per CDR3 protein. The data show roughly 630,000 distinct CDR3 sequences, under 8.5% seen once. The same sample was also used in a study of yellow fever vaccine responses in identical twins.

Input material: PBMCs. The source is a woman between 18 and 29 years old in good health.

The chain uses TRBV11-3 and TRBJ1-1; possibly TRBD1 for D (6 bases). This CDR3 has 13 amino acids. The V end was cut by 1 base, the J end by 6 bases, with 9 bases between. Germline lookup yields CDR1 SGHNT and CDR2 YENEEA. The CDR3 DNA follows: TGTGCCAGCAGCTTAGCCGGGACACCTGAAGCTTTCTTT. This codes for CASSLAGTPEAFF.

There are a few counts of this clonotype. This rearrangement joins TRBV20-1 to TRBJ2-6; 10 bases align to TRBD1. V gave up 1 base and J gave up 2 bases; unmatched junction bases: 8. The V gene's germline CDR1 is DFQATT and CDR2 SNEGSKA (reference sequence). CDR3 length: 18 amino acids. CDR3 nucleotide sequence: TGCAGTGCTAGAGCCCCGGGACAGGGGCTCGCTGGGGCCAACGTCCTGACTTTC. This gives the protein CSARAPGQGLAGANVLTF.

This clonotype was seen only a few times. The chain uses TRBV18 and TRBJ2-7; perhaps TRBD2 as D (6 bases). V lost 4 bases to trimming and J lost 2 bases, with 9 bases between them. Germline V gene data show CDR1 as KGHSH and CDR2 as LQKENI. The CDR3 is 13 amino acids. The CDR3 protein is CASSRGGTYEQYF. CDR3 nucleotides: TGTGCCAGCTCACGGGGCGGGACCTACGAGCAGTACTTC.

This clonotype occurred a few times. The chain combines TRBV6-1 with TRBJ1-5; D is possibly TRBD1 (6 bases). The CDR3 extends over 16 amino acids. The V end was cut by 5 bases, the J end by 0 bases, with 14 bases between. Germline CDR1 reads MNHNS; CDR2 reads SASEGT. The CDR3 is CASSRSTGISNQPQHF. In DNA form, the CDR3 reads TGTGCCAGCAGTCGATCGACAGGAATTAGCAATCAGCCCCAGCATTTT.

V usage is TRBV12-3 or TRBV12-4 and J usage is TRBJ1-1; no definite D call. Trimming removed 1 base at V and 1 base at J, with 10 bases between. This CDR3 is built from 15 residues. The DNA of the CDR3 is TGTGCCAGCAGTTTAGATCGAAATCCGAACACTGAAGCTTTCTTT. This codes for CASSLDRNPNTEAFF.

There are many counts of this clonotype. V is TRBV12-3 or TRBV12-4 and J is TRBJ1-6; D is unclear. The CDR3 sequence is 13 residues long. Trimming took 5 bases from V and 0 from J, leaving 2 bases between them. The CDR3 sequence is CASSISYNSPLHF. DNA of the CDR3: TGTGCCAGCAGTATCTCCTATAATTCACCCCTCCACTTT.

The V and J genes are TRBV20-1 and TRBJ1-1; tentative D call: TRBD1 (5 bases). Germline V CDR1 and CDR2: DFQATT, SNEGSKA (reference sequence). This CDR3 is built from 16 residues. V lost 2 bases to trimming and J lost 4 bases, with 20 bases between them. The CDR3 nucleotides are TGCAGTGCTAGATCAGCCGGGACCATGTTTAGCACTGAAGCTTTCTTT. As protein: CSARSAGTMFSTEAFF.

This clonotype was recorded many times. The CDR3 protein is CASSPGTGLETQYF. In DNA, the CDR3 is TGCGCCAGCAGTCCCGGGACAGGGCTTGAGACCCAGTACTTC. The genes are TRBV5-1 and TRBJ2-5; TRBD1 aligns across 9 bases. J was trimmed by 5 bases and V by 5 bases; bases with no gene match: 7. In germline, CDR1 is SGHRS, CDR2 YFSETQ. There are 14 residues in the CDR3.

This clonotype came up many times. V and J are TRBV7-2 and TRBJ1-5; a possible D gene is TRBD1 (5 bases). The CDR3 extends over 16 amino acids. Trimming took 4 bases from V and 0 from J, leaving 13 bases between them. Germline V gene data show CDR1 as SGHTA and CDR2 as FQGNSA. CDR3 amino acids: CASSSIGAVSNQPQHF. CDR3 in DNA: TGTGCCAGCAGCTCAATCGGGGCAGTTAGCAATCAGCCCCAGCATTTT.

The sample holds a few counts of this clonotype. This sequence joins TRBV15 and TRBJ2-5; TRBD1 matches at 8 bases. Trimming at V came to 0 bases and at J to 2 bases, leaving 8 bases not matched to a gene. Germline V gene lookup returns CDR1 LNHNV and CDR2 YYDKDF (reference sequence). CDR3 length: 17 residues. This CDR3 reads CATSRDFRTGWQETQYF. CDR3 coding DNA: TGTGCCACCAGCAGAGATTTTCGGACAGGGTGGCAAGAGACCCAGTACTTC.

Many counts were recorded for this clonotype. V gene TRBV5-1 combines with J gene TRBJ2-1; D possibly corresponds to TRBD1 (5 bases). CDR1 and CDR2 (germline): SGHRS, YFSETQ. Trimming shortened V by 4 bases and J by 5 bases, and 22 bases separated the two germline ends. This CDR3 contains 17 residues. CDR3 in DNA: TGCGCCAGCAGCCCGAATAGAGTCAGGGCCCGAGACAATGAGCAGTTCTTC. Translating gives CASSPNRVRARDNEQFF.

V gene TRBV28 combines with J gene TRBJ2-7; 10 bases match TRBD1. J lost 3 bases, V lost 6 bases, and 5 bases had no gene match. The CDR3 is 14 amino acids. Germline CDR1 and CDR2: MDHEN and SYDVKM. The CDR3 spells CASRDRGAFYEQYF. CDR3 bases: TGTGCCAGCAGGGACAGGGGGGCCTTCTACGAGCAGTACTTC. The full variable domain, rest sourced from reference TRBV28 and TRBJ2-7, is DVKVTQSSRYLVKRTGEKVFLECVQDMDHENMFWYRQDPGLGLRLIYFSYDVKMKEKGDIPEGYSVSREKKERFSLILESASTNQTSMYLCASRDRGAFYEQYFGPGTRLTVT.

In its sample, this clonotype was seen a few times. The V call is TRBV29-1, the J call TRBJ1-1; 7 bases fit TRBD1. Per germline, CDR1 SQVTM and CDR2 ANQGSEA. CDR3 length: 13 residues. V trimming: 7 bases; J trimming: 2 bases; junction bases outside the gene matches: 7. CDR3 region: CSGRTGANTEAFF. The CDR3 nucleotides read TGCAGCGGCCGGACAGGAGCTAACACTGAAGCTTTCTTT. The full variable domain, its missing parts supplied by reference TRBV29-1 and TRBJ1-1, is SAVISQKPSRDICQRGTSLTIQCQVDSQVTMMFWYRQQPGQSLTLIATANQGSEATYESGFVIDKFPISRPNLTFSTLTVSNMSPEDSSIYLCSGRTGANTEAFFGQGTRLTVV.

The table lists this clonotype with many counts. The chain carries TRBV7-8 and TRBJ2-5; 12 bases are shared with TRBD2. Germline CDR1 reads SGHVS; CDR2 reads FQNEAQ. Germline trimming cut 5 bases from V and 2 bases from J; bases unmatched to any gene: 6. This CDR3 is built from 16 residues. The CDR3 bases are TGTGCCAGCAGCCGAACTAGCGGGGGGCCACAAGAGACCCAGTACTTC. Protein: CASSRTSGGPQETQYF.

The V call is TRBV5-5, the J call TRBJ2-1; D ambiguous. This CDR3 is built from 12 residues. Trimming shortened V by 1 base and J by 9 bases, and 8 bases separated the two germline ends. From germline, CDR1 is SGHKS and CDR2 YYEKEE (reference sequence). The CDR3 sequence: CASSLQITEQFF. CDR3 in DNA: TGTGCCAGCAGCTTGCAGATAACTGAGCAGTTCTTC.

This rearrangement joins TRBV5-1 to TRBJ2-7, with TRBD1 identical over 8 bases. V was clipped by 4 bases and J by 5 bases; unmatched bases: 2. The germline CDR1 and CDR2 sequences are SGHRS and YFSETQ. The CDR3 has 12 amino acids. The CDR3 here is CASSGTGHEQYF. The CDR3 region has the DNA TGCGCCAGCAGCGGGACAGGACACGAGCAGTACTTC.

At least ten counts were recorded for this clonotype. J is TRBJ2-7 and V is TRBV2; no reliable D call. There are 11 residues in the CDR3. V lost 5 bases, J lost 2 bases, and 4 bases lay in between. CDR1 and CDR2 from the germline V gene are SNHLY and FYNNEI. The CDR3 DNA follows: TGTGCCAGCAGTTACACCTACGAGCAGTACTTC. Its protein product is CASSYTYEQYF. Based on the CDR3 plus reference TRBV2 and TRBJ2-7, the full variable domain is EPEVTQTPSHQVTQMGQEVILRCVPISNHLYFYWYRQILGQKVEFLVSFYNNEISEKSEIFDDQFSVERPDGSNFTLKIRSTKLEDSAMYFCASSYTYEQYFGPGTRLTVT.

A few counts support this clonotype. The J gene is TRBJ2-5, the V gene TRBV18; 7 bases fit TRBD2. After removal of 5 bases from V and 1 base from J, the junction contained 7 bases not matched to a gene. Germline CDR1 is KGHSH and CDR2 is LQKENI. The CDR3 is 15 amino acids. The CDR3 reads CASSTRAGLQETQYF. CDR3 bases: TGTGCCAGCTCAACAAGAGCGGGACTCCAAGAGACCCAGTACTTC.

This clonotype appeared a few times. The chain is built from TRBV5-1 and TRBJ2-3, with TRBD2 matching 10 bases. Germline CDR1 SGHRS, CDR2 YFSETQ. Trimming took 3 bases from V and 5 from J; bases not matched to a gene: 9. The CDR3 sequence is 16 residues long. The CDR3 bases are TGCGCCAGCAGCTCCCCAGCGGGAGGGTGGGGAGATACGCAGTATTTT. Translating gives CASSSPAGGWGDTQYF.

This clonotype came up many times. V gene TRBV7-2 combines with J gene TRBJ2-2; perhaps TRBD2 as D (5 bases). The CDR3 sequence is 15 residues long. Germline values: CDR1 SGHTA, CDR2 FQGNSA. Trimming stripped 2 bases from V and 0 bases from J, with 7 bases between. The CDR3 coding sequence is TGTGCCAGCAGCTTAACAGCGGCGAACACCGGGGAGCTGTTTTTT. This encodes CASSLTAANTGELFF.

At least ten counts were recorded for this clonotype. The chain combines TRBV12-3 or TRBV12-4 with TRBJ2-2, with D perhaps matching TRBD1 (6 bases). The CDR3 covers 16 residues. Trimming removed 5 bases at V and 0 bases at J, with 13 bases between. CDR3 loop: CASSPGQTSNTGELFF. The CDR3, as DNA: TGTGCCAGCAGTCCTGGACAGACATCGAACACCGGGGAGCTGTTTTTT.

The CDR3 sequence is CATSDWTSGGLGEQFF. CDR3 bases: TGTGCCACCAGTGACTGGACTAGCGGGGGGCTGGGTGAGCAGTTCTTC. The chain carries TRBV24-1 and TRBJ2-1, with 14 bases aligning to TRBD2. J was trimmed by 9 bases and V by 4 bases; bases with no gene match: 7. This CDR3 comprises 16 residues. Germline assignment: CDR1 KGHDR and CDR2 SFDVKD.

The V and J genes are TRBV20-1 and TRBJ1-4, with 12 bases identical to TRBD1. The CDR3 totals 16 residues. The V and J ends lost 1 base and 2 bases, in that order; junction bases with no gene match: 2. The germline CDR1 and CDR2 sequences are DFQATT and SNEGSKA (reference sequence). CDR3 DNA sequence: TGCAGTGCTAGAGGGGGACAGGGGGCGACTAATGAAAAACTGTTTTTT. It translates to CSARGGQGATNEKLFF.

This clonotype has at least ten counts. V and J are TRBV15 and TRBJ2-5; 7 nucleotides agree with TRBD1. V trimming: 3 bases; J trimming: 7 bases; junction bases outside the gene matches: 11. The CDR3 covers 15 residues. Germline V gene data show CDR1 as LNHNV and CDR2 as YYDKDF (reference sequence). The DNA of the CDR3 is TGTGCCACCAGCAGTGGGACAGTCGAGGTCGGGACCCAGTACTTC. Its protein is CATSSGTVEVGTQYF.

This chain links TRBV6-6 with TRBJ1-1; 7 bases fit TRBD1. V was clipped by 4 bases and J by 5 bases; unmatched bases: 4. The CDR3 totals 13 residues. The V gene's germline CDR1 is MNHNY and CDR2 SVGAGI (reference sequence). CDR3 region: CASSSSQGTEAFF. The DNA for the CDR3 is TGTGCCAGCAGTTCGTCACAGGGGACTGAAGCTTTCTTT.

This clonotype was seen at least ten times. The chain has TRBV20-1 and TRBJ2-5; the D gene is possibly TRBD1 (5 bases). Germline V gene sequence: CDR1 DFQATT, CDR2 SNEGSKA (reference sequence). V lost 6 bases and J lost 8, with 25 bases in between. CDR3 size: 15 residues. CDR3 DNA sequence: TGCAGTGCGAGGAAGGGGTCAGGGCTCCATATCACCCAGTACTTC. Protein sequence: CSARKGSGLHITQYF.